This T cell receptor (beta chain) was sequenced in a study of blood T cell repertoires in COVID-19. This CDR3 is 14 amino acids long. Per the germline V gene, CDR1 is SGDLS and CDR2 is YYNGEE. V lost 3 bases and J lost 2; bases outside the gene matches: 1. The repertoire was sequenced with immunoSEQ multiplex PCR; TCRdb's copy has only in-frame clones and lacks some. The table lists approximately 170,000 clones, approximately 90% of them singletons, with roughly 1.9% in the top ten. This chain links TRBV9 with TRBJ1-3; 8 nucleotides line up with TRBD1. The specimen was peripheral blood. The TCR originated in a man aged 50-59 years who had recovered from COVID-19. The CDR3: CASSETGAGNTIYF. CDR3 nucleotide sequence: TGTGCCAGCAGCGAGACAGGGGCTGGAAACACCATATATTTT.